One and the same sample provided the 28 T cell receptor beta chains below, sequenced in a study of blood T cells in healthy people across ages. Through a sample-barcoded 5' primer and a J-beta primer mix, a second PCR was run for about 7 to 12 cycles. Each CDR3 protein gets one entry after TCRdb re-called the 5' RACE reads with MiXCR. Of roughly 1 million distinct CDR3 sequences in the sample, roughly 24% are singletons; the top ten hold approximately 0.7%. The sample was also reused in another study, on T cells of mothers and their children.

Sequenced input: blood. The receptor source for this set is a girl aged 2 to 10 in good health.

The rearrangement links TRBV29-1 to TRBJ2-7; D not resolved. CDR3 length equals 10 residues. Germline V lookup: CDR1 SQVTM, CDR2 ANQGSEA. V dropped 7 bases and J dropped 4 bases, with 8 bases sitting between them. The CDR3 is CSARQYEQYF. The DNA of the CDR3 is TGCAGCGCCCGACAATACGAGCAGTACTTC.

This chain links TRBV7-9 with TRBJ1-2, with TRBD1 as a possible D gene (5 bases). Germline CDR1 SEHNR, CDR2 FQNEAQ (reference sequence). V lost 3 bases and J lost 8, with 10 bases in between. The CDR3 loop spans 12 amino acids. CDR3 sequence: CASSLIRAGYTF. CDR3 coding DNA: TGTGCCAGCAGCTTGATCAGGGCCGGCTACACCTTC.

The genes are TRBV12-3 or TRBV12-4 and TRBJ2-7; the D is unclear. Trimming took off 2 bases at V and 5 bases at J, with 4 bases between the two ends. CDR3 length: 11 residues. As DNA, the CDR3 is TGTGCCAGCAGTTTAAATGACGAGCAGTACTTC. It translates to CASSLNDEQYF.

At least ten counts were recorded for this clonotype. The chain recombines TRBV7-9 with TRBJ1-4; D gene uncertain. V lost 0 bases and J 4 bases, leaving 12 bases between the germline ends. Per germline, CDR1 SEHNR and CDR2 FQNEAQ (reference sequence). The CDR3 contains 16 residues. This CDR3 is CASSLAVEMGNEKLFF. The DNA of the CDR3 is TGTGCCAGCAGCTTAGCTGTGGAGATGGGTAATGAAAAACTGTTTTTT. Full variable domain (missing parts from reference TRBV7-9 and TRBJ1-4): DTGVSQNPRHKITKRGQNVTFRCDPISEHNRLYWYRQTLGQGPEFLTYFQNEAQLEKSRLLSDRFSAERPKGSFSTLEIQRTEQGDSAMYLCASSLAVEMGNEKLFFGSGTQLSVL.

This clonotype was observed a handful of times. DNA of the CDR3: TGTGCCAGCAGTTTAGGGGGCGGCGGTCCGGCGGCCCAGTACTTC. It codes for CASSLGGGGPAAQYF. The V gene is TRBV28, the J gene TRBJ2-1; possibly TRBD1 for D (6 bases). The J call may be mistaken, given a closer DNA end match to TRBJ2-5. Germline CDR1 and CDR2: MDHEN and SYDVKM. The CDR3 is made up of 15 amino acids.

The V gene is TRBV10-3, the J gene TRBJ1-5; perhaps TRBD1 as D (5 bases). The germline V and J ends were trimmed by 3 bases and 4 bases, with 13 bases remaining between them. Per the germline V gene, CDR1 is ENHRY and CDR2 is SYGVKD. The CDR3 has 15 residues. The CDR3 region is CAISDRDGFNQPQHF. The DNA of the CDR3 is TGTGCCATCAGTGACCGGGACGGGTTTAATCAGCCCCAGCATTTT.

This clonotype occurred many times. V usage is TRBV20-1 and J usage is TRBJ2-3; TRBD2 might be the D (6 bases). Trimming removed 0 bases at V and 2 bases at J, with 12 bases between. Germline V gene sequence: CDR1 DFQATT, CDR2 SNEGSKA (reference sequence). This CDR3 contains 15 residues. The CDR3 loop reads CSARDRGYSTDTQYF. As DNA, the CDR3 is TGCAGTGCTAGAGATCGGGGGTACTCCACAGATACGCAGTATTTT.

The V call is TRBV24-1, the J call TRBJ2-5; D may match TRBD1 or TRBD2 (6 bases each). V gave up 2 bases and J gave up 2 bases, with 11 bases separating them. This CDR3 region has 15 residues. The V gene's germline CDR1 is KGHDR and CDR2 SFDVKD. The CDR3 DNA follows: TGTGCCACCAGTGATTCTCGGGGGCAGCAAGAGACCCAGTACTTC. This encodes CATSDSRGQQETQYF.

About this clonotype: The germline gene is not matched at one end of the junction; a read error may be the cause. The genes are TRBV12-3 or TRBV12-4 and TRBJ2-3; D might be TRBD2 (5 bases). The CDR3 length is 14 residues. This chain's CDR3 is CASNPTGRADAQYF. Written as DNA, the CDR3 is TGTGCCAGCAACCCTACGGGGAGAGCAGATGCGCAGTATTTT.

A few counts support this clonotype. CDR3 DNA sequence: TGCGCCAGCAGCCAAGATTGGGGGCAGGGTGGCTACACCTTC. Translation: CASSQDWGQGGYTF. The chain joins TRBV4-3 to TRBJ1-2, with D possibly being TRBD1 (6 bases). The germline V gene encodes CDR1 LGHNA and CDR2 YSLEER. V lost 0 bases to trimming and J lost 7 bases, with 12 bases between them. CDR3 length: 14 residues.

Many counts were recorded for this clonotype. The chain combines TRBV6-6 with TRBJ2-3; D is unresolved. The CDR3 loop spans 14 amino acids. The germline gives CDR1 MNHNY, CDR2 SVGAGI (reference sequence). Trimming took off 7 bases at V and 0 bases at J, with 11 bases between the two ends. CDR3 DNA sequence: TGTGCCAGCACCTCCATTTCTAGCACAGATACGCAGTATTTT. It codes for CASTSISSTDTQYF.

The CDR3 nucleotides read TGCAGTGCTAGAAGGGGGGGGCAAGAGACCCAGTACTTC. Protein: CSARRGGQETQYF. The rearrangement joins TRBV20-1 to TRBJ2-5; TRBD2 might be the D (7 bases). The V gene lost 2 bases and the J gene lost 2 bases, with 9 bases spanning the gap. This CDR3 comprises 13 residues. Germline V gene sequence: CDR1 DFQATT, CDR2 SNEGSKA (reference sequence).

This clonotype has only a few counts. The gene calls are TRBV4-1 and TRBJ2-4, with D perhaps TRBD2 (6 bases). Germline V gene sequence: CDR1 MGHRA, CDR2 YSYEKL. The CDR3 covers 17 residues. Trimming pared 0 bases from V and 7 bases from J, leaving 19 bases between. CDR3 region: CASSQEGWDRGRNIQYF. CDR3 coding DNA: TGCGCCAGCAGCCAAGAGGGTTGGGACCGAGGGAGGAACATTCAGTACTTC.

This rearrangement joins TRBV6-1 to TRBJ1-1; unclear D gene. V dropped 6 bases and J dropped 1 base, with 12 bases sitting between them. Per the germline V gene, CDR1 is MNHNS and CDR2 is SASEGT. This CDR3 region has 14 residues. Written as DNA, the CDR3 is TGTGCCAGCAGAGCGGTCCCGGAGAACACTGAAGCTTTCTTT. This codes for CASRAVPENTEAFF.

In its sample, this clonotype was seen many times. The chain uses TRBV15 and TRBJ1-5, with unresolved D. Looked up from germline, CDR1 is LNHNV and CDR2 is YYDKDF (reference sequence). Trimming took 0 bases from V and 4 from J, leaving 1 base between them. This CDR3 has 12 amino acids. Here the CDR3 DNA reads TGTGCCACCAGCAGAGAGAATCAGCCCCAGCATTTT. Amino acid sequence: CATSRENQPQHF.

The chain combines TRBV12-5 with TRBJ2-5, with no clear D. The J call may be wrong; the DNA end is better matched by TRBJ2-1. Germline V gene lookup returns CDR1 LGHNT and CDR2 FRNRAP. The CDR3 sequence is 13 residues long. The CDR3 is CASGLGIEHEQFF. The CDR3 nucleotides read TGTGCTAGTGGTTTGGGGATAGAACATGAGCAGTTCTTC.

This clonotype came up many times. The genes are TRBV2 and TRBJ2-2; unclear D gene. V was cut by 10 bases and J by 3 bases, with 9 bases left in between. The CDR3 spans 12 residues. The germline CDR1 and CDR2 sequences are SNHLY and FYNNEI. DNA of the CDR3: TGTGCCACCACTGGAGACACCGGGGAGCTGTTTTTT. Its translation: CATTGDTGELFF.

The chain couples TRBV7-8 to TRBJ2-3; 10 bases match TRBD2. V lost 0 bases to trimming and J lost 5 bases; unmatched junction nucleotides: 8. The CDR3 consists of 17 residues. Germline CDR1 SGHVS, CDR2 FQNEAQ. The CDR3 spells CASSLASSGGPRDTQYF. DNA for the CDR3: TGTGCCAGCAGCTTAGCCAGTAGCGGGGGGCCGAGAGATACGCAGTATTTT.

This chain uses TRBV20-1 with TRBJ2-3; 9 positions match TRBD2. V lost 6 bases and J lost 1; bases outside the gene matches: 5. Germline loops: CDR1 DFQATT, CDR2 SNEGSKA (reference sequence). This CDR3 is built from 14 residues. In nucleotides, the CDR3 is TGCAGTGCCGATTCTAGCGGGGGCACAGATACGCAGTATTTT. Protein product: CSADSSGGTDTQYF.

The gene calls are TRBV6-5 and TRBJ2-1; tentatively, D is TRBD2 (5 bases). This CDR3 has 14 residues. Per the germline V gene, CDR1 is MNHEY and CDR2 is SVGAGI. Trimming cost V 6 bases and J 3 bases, with 12 bases left between them. The CDR3 here is CASSKDLYYNEQFF. The CDR3 DNA reads as TGTGCCAGCAGCAAGGACTTATACTACAATGAGCAGTTCTTC.

The CDR3 loop is CATRRDRLGTNEKLFF. The CDR3, as DNA: TGTGCCACACGACGGGACAGGCTAGGGACTAATGAAAAACTGTTTTTT. This chain uses TRBV27 with TRBJ1-4; 8 nucleotides align to TRBD1. The J segment lost 2 bases and the V segment lost 10 bases, leaving 12 bases of the junction unmatched. The CDR3 is 16 residues long. CDR1 and CDR2 (germline): MNHEY, SMNVEV (reference sequence).

This clonotype was recorded at least ten times. The rearrangement uses TRBV9 and TRBJ2-7; D perhaps matches TRBD2 (6 bases). The germline V gene encodes CDR1 SGDLS and CDR2 YYNGEE. The CDR3 contains 13 residues. Trimming cost V 0 bases and J 5 bases, with 9 bases left between them. The CDR3 DNA reads TGTGCCAGCAGCGTAGACGGGAGCGACGAGCAGTACTTC. Translated, it gives CASSVDGSDEQYF.

In this sample, this clonotype turned up a few times. This rearrangement joins TRBV7-9 to TRBJ1-1; D uncertain. In germline, CDR1 is SEHNR, CDR2 FQNEAQ (reference sequence). Trimming stripped 7 bases from V and 7 bases from J, with 10 bases between. This CDR3 region has 11 residues. The CDR3, as DNA: TGTGCCAGCACCGATCAACTTGAAGCTTTCTTT. It encodes CASTDQLEAFF.

The V gene is TRBV2, the J gene TRBJ2-5, with 8 bases matching TRBD2. V shed 8 bases, J shed 1 base, and the junction held 12 bases outside the gene matches. Germline assignment: CDR1 SNHLY and CDR2 FYNNEI. The CDR3 runs to 16 residues. CDR3 nucleotide sequence: TGTGCCAGCCGGGGGGGGAGGGCTGAACCCCAAGAGACCCAGTACTTC. It encodes CASRGGRAEPQETQYF. Using reference TRBV2 and TRBJ2-5 for the parts outside the CDR3, the full variable domain is EPEVTQTPSHQVTQMGQEVILRCVPISNHLYFYWYRQILGQKVEFLVSFYNNEISEKSEIFDDQFSVERPDGSNFTLKIRSTKLEDSAMYFCASRGGRAEPQETQYFGPGTRLLVL.

The chain employs TRBV4-2 and TRBJ2-1; 12 nucleotides line up with TRBD2. V trimming: 3 bases; J trimming: 8 bases; junction bases outside the gene matches: 8. CDR1 and CDR2 from the germline V gene are LGHNA and YNFKEQ. The CDR3 sequence is 16 residues long. CDR3 region: CASSHIDGLAGYEQFF. The CDR3 nucleotides read TGTGCCAGCAGCCATATTGATGGACTAGCGGGATATGAGCAGTTCTTC.

J is TRBJ2-6 and V is TRBV2; no clear D gene. Looked up from germline, CDR1 is SNHLY and CDR2 is FYNNEI. V shed 4 bases and J shed 4 bases, with 8 bases lying between them. This CDR3 spans 14 amino acids. The CDR3 is CASSALRGANVLTF. CDR3 coding DNA: TGTGCCAGCAGTGCCCTGCGAGGGGCCAACGTCCTGACTTTC.

V and J are TRBV5-1 and TRBJ1-2; unclear D gene. V dropped 4 bases and J dropped 3 bases, with 10 bases sitting between them. In germline, CDR1 is SGHRS, CDR2 YFSETQ. The CDR3 contains 13 residues. Here the CDR3 DNA reads TGCGCCAGCAGCCCTCAGGATTACTATGGCTACACCTTC. Its translation: CASSPQDYYGYTF.

The chain combines TRBV6-5 with TRBJ2-5; tentative D call: TRBD2 (6 bases). Germline CDR1 reads MNHEY; CDR2 reads SVGAGI. The CDR3 covers 14 residues. V shed 5 bases and J shed 7 bases, with 17 bases lying between them. The CDR3 region has the DNA TGTGCCAGCAGTCCCCTTACTAGCCTGGGGACCCAGTACTTC. It is translated as CASSPLTSLGTQYF.